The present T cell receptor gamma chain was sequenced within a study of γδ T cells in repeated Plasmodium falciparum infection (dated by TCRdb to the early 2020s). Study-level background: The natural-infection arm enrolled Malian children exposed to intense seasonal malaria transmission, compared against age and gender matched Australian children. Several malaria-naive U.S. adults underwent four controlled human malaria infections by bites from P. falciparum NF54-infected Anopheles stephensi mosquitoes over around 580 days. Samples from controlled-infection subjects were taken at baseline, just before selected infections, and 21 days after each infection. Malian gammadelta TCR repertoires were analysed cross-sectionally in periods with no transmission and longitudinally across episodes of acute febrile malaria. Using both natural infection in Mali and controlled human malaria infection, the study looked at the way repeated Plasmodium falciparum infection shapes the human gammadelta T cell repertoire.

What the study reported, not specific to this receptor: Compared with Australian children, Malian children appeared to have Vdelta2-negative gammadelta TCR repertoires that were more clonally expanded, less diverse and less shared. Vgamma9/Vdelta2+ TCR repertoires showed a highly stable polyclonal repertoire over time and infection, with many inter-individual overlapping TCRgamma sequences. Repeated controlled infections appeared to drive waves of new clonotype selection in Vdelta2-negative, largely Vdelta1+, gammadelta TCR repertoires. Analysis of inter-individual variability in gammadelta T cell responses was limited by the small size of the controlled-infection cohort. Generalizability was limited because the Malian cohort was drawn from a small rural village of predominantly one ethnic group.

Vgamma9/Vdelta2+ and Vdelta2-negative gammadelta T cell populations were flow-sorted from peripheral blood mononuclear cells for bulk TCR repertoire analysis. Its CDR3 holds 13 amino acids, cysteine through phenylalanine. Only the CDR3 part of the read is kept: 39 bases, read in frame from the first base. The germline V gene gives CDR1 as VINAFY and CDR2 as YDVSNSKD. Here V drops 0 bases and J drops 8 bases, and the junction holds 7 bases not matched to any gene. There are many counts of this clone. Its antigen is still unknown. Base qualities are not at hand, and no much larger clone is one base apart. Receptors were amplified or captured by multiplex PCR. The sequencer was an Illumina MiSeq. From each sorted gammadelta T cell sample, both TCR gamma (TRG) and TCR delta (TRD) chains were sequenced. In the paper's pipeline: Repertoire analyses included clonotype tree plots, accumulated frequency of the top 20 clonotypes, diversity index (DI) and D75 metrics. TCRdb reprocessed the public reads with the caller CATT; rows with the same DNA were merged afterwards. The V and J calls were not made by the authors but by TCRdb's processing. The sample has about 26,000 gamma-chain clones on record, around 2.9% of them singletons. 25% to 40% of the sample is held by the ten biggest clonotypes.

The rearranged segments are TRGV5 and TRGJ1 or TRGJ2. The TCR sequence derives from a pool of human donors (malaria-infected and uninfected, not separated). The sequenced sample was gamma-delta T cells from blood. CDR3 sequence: CATWDRPGDKKLF. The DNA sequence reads TGTGCCACCTGGGACAGGCCAGGAGATAAGAAACTCTTT.